This is a list of T cell receptor beta chains from one sample in a study of somatic mutations in cytotoxic T cells in rheumatoid arthritis. This table comes from immunoSEQ multiplex PCR, and its TCRdb copy is limited to in-frame clones, with some not included. The repertoire holds approximately 6,700 clones, with approximately 70% as singletons. The specimen sequenced was CD8+ T cells sorted from blood. These receptors were obtained from a middle-aged man in good health. Each CDR3 is given with its conserved first and last residue. The order of the fields is CDR3 DNA, CDR3 protein, clone size, J gene, V gene, D gene. The D gene is left open where the match is weak. Not every row has a clone size; where given, it reads once, few, many or a size class.

TGCGCCAGCAGCCAAGATCCGGCGGGAGGGATAGATACGCAGTATTTT	CASSQDPAGGIDTQYF	medium-sized	TRBJ2-3	TRBV4-1	TRBD2
TGTGCCAGCAGGACAGGGGCGTACAATGAGCAGTTCTTC	CASRTGAYNEQFF	-	TRBJ2-1	TRBV25-1	TRBD1
TGCAGCGTTGGACACAATTCCTACGAGCAGTACTTC	CSVGHNSYEQYF	-	TRBJ2-7	TRBV29-1	-
TGTGCCAGCAGCCCCCCCCTGGGCACCGATCCTAACTATGGCTACACCTTC	CASSPPLGTDPNYGYTF	medium-sized	TRBJ1-2	TRBV7-9	-
TGTGCCAGCAGTTTATCAAGGGCCTCCCGGGGTGGCTACACCTTC	CASSLSRASRGGYTF	-	TRBJ1-2	TRBV27	-
TGTGCCACCAGCATCGACGCATACTATGGCTACACCTTC	CATSIDAYYGYTF	-	TRBJ1-2	TRBV15	-
TGTGCCAGCAGTTCGTCTAGCGGGACCCGATACGAGCAGTACTTC	CASSSSSGTRYEQYF	few	TRBJ2-7	TRBV27	TRBD2
TGTGCCAGCAAACCTCTAGCGGGGGCCGTTTATGAGCAGTTCTTC	CASKPLAGAVYEQFF	few	TRBJ2-1	TRBV6-1	TRBD2
TGCGCCAGCAGCCAAGAGGCCGGACAGGGATTCTACGAGCAGTACTTC	CASSQEAGQGFYEQYF	-	TRBJ2-7	TRBV4-1	TRBD1
TGTGCCAGCAGCTTAGGACCGAACAATGAGCAGTTCTTC	CASSLGPNNEQFF	-	TRBJ2-1	TRBV7-9	-
TGTGCCAGCAGCGTAGTTCCAGGGAGGGCGAACACCGGGGAGCTGTTTTTT	CASSVVPGRANTGELFF	few	TRBJ2-2	TRBV9	TRBD2
TGTGCCAGTATCCCCCTCGGCGTGAACCTTCTGAACACTGAAGCTTTCTTT	CASIPLGVNLLNTEAFF	-	TRBJ1-1	TRBV19	-
TGTGCCAGCAGTGAAGATAGTGGACAGGGGAAGGACGAGCAGTACTTC	CASSEDSGQGKDEQYF	few	TRBJ2-7	TRBV6-1	TRBD1
TGTGCCAGCAGTAGACTAGCGGGAGCCCAAGAGACCCAGTACTTC	CASSRLAGAQETQYF	-	TRBJ2-5	TRBV7-9	TRBD2
TGCAGCGTTCTACCGTCCCAAGAGACCCAGTACTTC	CSVLPSQETQYF	-	TRBJ2-5	TRBV29-1	-
TGTGCCAGCAGCGGAGACACAGATACGCAGTATTTT	CASSGDTDTQYF	-	TRBJ2-3	TRBV2	-
TGTGCCAGCAGCTTAGCGCGGCAGACCAGCAATCAGCCCCAGCATTTT	CASSLARQTSNQPQHF	few	TRBJ1-5	TRBV7-6	-
TGTGCCACCAGTAGAGATGGAGGGGGGATATACAATGAGCAGTTCTTC	CATSRDGGGIYNEQFF	-	TRBJ2-1	TRBV15	-
TGCGCCAGCAGCCATCCCCCGGGGTACTATGGCTACACCTTC	CASSHPPGYYGYTF	-	TRBJ1-2	TRBV4-1	-
TGTGCCAGCAGTTATACGGGAATTTACAATGAGCAGTTCTTC	CASSYTGIYNEQFF	-	TRBJ2-1	TRBV27	-
TGTGCCAGCAGCTTGGACCGGGACACACCACCACTCTTTAACTATGGCTACACCTTC	CASSLDRDTPPLFNYGYTF	-	TRBJ1-2	TRBV7-6	-
TGTGCCAGCAGCTCTGAGCGGGGGGGGAGCACAGATACGCAGTATTTT	CASSSERGGSTDTQYF	-	TRBJ2-3	TRBV13	TRBD2
TGTGCCAGCAGTTCATCGGTACTAGCAGGCGACGAGCAGTACTTC	CASSSSVLAGDEQYF	-	TRBJ2-7	TRBV27	-
TGCGCCAGCAGCTTGAGCAGCAACACCGGGGAGCTGTTTTTT	CASSLSSNTGELFF	-	TRBJ2-2	TRBV5-1	-
TGCGCCAGCAGCTGGGACAAATCCTACGAGCAGTACTTC	CASSWDKSYEQYF	medium-sized	TRBJ2-7	TRBV5-1	-
TGCGCCAGCAGCCTTGGGGACAGGGGCTCTGGGGCCAACGTCCTGACTTTC	CASSLGDRGSGANVLTF	-	TRBJ2-6	TRBV4-3	TRBD1
TGTGCCAGCAGTTTAGGAGCAGGGGGCTTTTCACCCCTCCACTTT	CASSLGAGGFSPLHF	-	TRBJ1-6	TRBV27	TRBD1
TGTGCCACCAGCAGAGATGCCTACGCGTATCTGAATCTAGCCAAAAACATTCAGTACTTC	CATSRDAYAYLNLAKNIQYF	-	TRBJ2-4	TRBV15	-
TGTGCCAGCAGTACCCGGGACACCTCTAGCACAGATACGCAGTATTTT	CASSTRDTSSTDTQYF	-	TRBJ2-3	TRBV2	-
TGTGCCATCAGTGATTCCGGGACTCGTAATGAAGCTTTCTTT	CAISDSGTRNEAFF	-	TRBJ1-1	TRBV10-3	-
TGTGCCAGCAGTGAAGTTGGTCCCCAAGCTGGAAACACCATATATTTT	CASSEVGPQAGNTIYF	-	TRBJ1-3	TRBV2	-
TGTGCCAGCAGCTGGGGGCGGGCGGGTCCCTACAATGAGCAGTTCTTC	CASSWGRAGPYNEQFF	-	TRBJ2-1	TRBV11-2	-
TGTGCCAGCTCACCGTCGGGGAATGAGCAGTTCTTC	CASSPSGNEQFF	-	TRBJ2-1	TRBV18	-
TGTGCCAGCAGTTTAGAGGGGTCGCGGACAGGGGACCACTATGGCTACACCTTC	CASSLEGSRTGDHYGYTF	-	TRBJ1-2	TRBV27	TRBD1
TGTGCCATCAGACAGGGTGACACTGAAGCTTTCTTT	CAIRQGDTEAFF	few	TRBJ1-1	TRBV2	TRBD1
TGTGTCAGAAGCTCTCAGAGCGTCTGGGACAGCAATCAGCCCCAGCATTTT	CVRSSQSVWDSNQPQHF	few	TRBJ1-5	TRBV7-5	-
TGCGCCAGCAGCCAAGAGCCGCAGGGTGGCTATGGCTACACCTTC	CASSQEPQGGYGYTF	medium-sized	TRBJ1-2	TRBV4-1	-
TGTGCCAGCAGTGGGTTTATGAACACTGAAGCTTTCTTT	CASSGFMNTEAFF	once	TRBJ1-1	TRBV2	-
TGTGCCAGTAGTATGGGTGGCGATGAGCAGTTCTTC	CASSMGGDEQFF	-	TRBJ2-1	TRBV19	-